This T cell receptor (beta chain) was retrieved from a study of blood T cell repertoires in COVID-19. Background on the study: Samples of COVID-19 (acute and convalescent) were obtained from the United States, Italy and Spain. PBMCs, B-cell-depleted T cells, or T cells were the source of the cDNA or gDNA that made up the material.

Per the original data handling: Reference gene primer amplification in the assay estimated nucleated cell counts. Produced via immunoSEQ multiplex PCR; TCRdb's table is partial and in-frame only. The DNA gave D and trimming, while V, J and clone size come from that table. This sample carries 250,000 to 300,000 clones, 81% of them seen once, and the ten largest clones take around 3%. The CDR3 sequence is 16 residues long. The germline V gene has CDR1 SGHNT and CDR2 YYREEE (reference sequence). The V and J ends lost 0 bases and 3 bases respectively, with 16 bases between them. Sequenced sample: peripheral blood. The sequence derives from a woman aged 55 to 70 with active or convalescent COVID-19. The gene calls are TRBV5-4 and TRBJ2-7; a possible D gene is TRBD1 (5 bases). For the CDR3, the DNA is TGTGCCAGCAGCTTGGGGAATCCACAGGAAAACTACGAGCAGTACTTC. It is translated as CASSLGNPQENYEQYF.